Here is one TCR beta chain with its context. Its antigen remains unknown. TCRdb re-called the multiplex PCR reads with MiXCR, one entry per CDR3 protein. The sample includes approximately 21,000 distinct CDR3 sequences, about 38% seen only once; the top ten take around 24%. These data originate in a study of breast tumors, draining lymph nodes, adjacent tissues. Findings of the study overall: Findings are consistent with lymph node origin and intratumoral expansion of most tumor T cells.

This CDR3 comprises 15 residues. Trimming pared 6 bases from V and 6 bases from J, leaving 18 bases between. Germline CDR1 reads LNHDA; CDR2 reads SQIVND (reference sequence). Sequenced input: breast tumor tissue. The chain has TRBV19 and TRBJ2-1; unclear D gene. The source of this sequence is a female donor with breast cancer. Some clones in this sample may be carry-over from other donors' samples. This CDR3 reads CASSLPWGRPNEQFF. Here the CDR3 DNA reads TGTGCCAGTAGCCTGCCCTGGGGTAGACCCAATGAGCAGTTCTTC.